The 13 T cell receptor beta chains in this list originate from one sample, sequenced in a study of cytomegalovirus exposure and HLA in healthy donors. The data were produced by immunoSEQ multiplex PCR, yet TCRdb's version contains in-frame clones alone and is incomplete. The sample has a few hundred thousand clones, approximately 83% seen once. The sequencing input was PBMCs. These receptor sequences come from a woman aged 18-29 years in good health and CMV-seronegative.

This rearrangement joins TRBV30 to TRBJ1-2; no clear D. Trimming removed 4 bases at V and 6 bases at J, with 21 bases between. CDR3 length: 15 residues. Germline CDR1 GTSNPN, CDR2 SVGIG (reference sequence). CDR3 sequence (DNA): TGTGCCTGGACCCGTCACAGAGCCCCCAGGAATGGCTACACCTTC. Translation: CAWTRHRAPRNGYTF.

The rearrangement links TRBV5-1 to TRBJ2-5, with D unclear. This CDR3 is built from 14 residues. Trimming took off 4 bases at V and 4 bases at J, with 14 bases between the two ends. Germline V gene sequence: CDR1 SGHRS, CDR2 YFSETQ. In DNA, the CDR3 is TGCGCCAGCAGCCCAACAGACCTGAGAGAGACCCAGTACTTC. Translating gives CASSPTDLRETQYF. Filled out from reference TRBV5-1 and TRBJ2-5, the complete variable domain reads KAGVTQTPRYLIKTRGQQVTLSCSPISGHRSVSWYQQTPGQGLQFLFEYFSETQRNKGNFPGRFSGRQFSNSRSEMNVSTLELGDSALYLCASSPTDLRETQYFGPGTRLLVL.

This clone was observed a handful of times. The gene calls are TRBV6-1 and TRBJ1-1, with 9 bases that match TRBD1. The CDR3 sequence is 14 residues long. Germline V gives CDR1 MNHNS, CDR2 SASEGT. V dropped 7 bases and J dropped 7; count of bases not matched to a gene: 10. CDR3 bases: TGTGCCAGCACCTTATCCACAGGGGGCAGTGAAGCTTTCTTT. Its protein product is CASTLSTGGSEAFF.

This clone was detected a few times. Other DNA sequences in the sample encode the same CDR3. The chain is built from TRBV5-1 and TRBJ1-1, with D unclear. Germline loops: CDR1 SGHRS, CDR2 YFSETQ. Trimming took 0 bases from V and 2 from J, leaving 8 bases between them. The CDR3 contains 14 residues. CDR3 residues: CASSLAGSNTEAFF. In nucleotides, the CDR3 is TGCGCCAGCAGCTTGGCTGGGAGTAACACTGAAGCTTTCTTT.

The rearrangement joins TRBV2 to TRBJ2-3, with 7 bases identical to TRBD2. CDR3 length equals 16 residues. Per germline, CDR1 SNHLY and CDR2 FYNNEI. The V segment lost 5 bases and the J segment 1 base; nucleotides outside the gene matches: 9. CDR3 in amino acids: CASSHYSGGGTDTQYF. The CDR3 DNA follows: TGTGCCAGCAGTCACTATAGTGGGGGGGGCACAGATACGCAGTATTTT.

The chain couples TRBV9 to TRBJ2-7; the D gene is possibly TRBD2 (5 bases). Trimming removed 3 bases at V and 5 bases at J, with 36 bases between. CDR1 is SGDLS, CDR2 YYNGEE, per germline. This CDR3 is 21 amino acids long. The CDR3 sequence: CASSEGSEWRVASLPAHEQYF. The CDR3 DNA reads TGTGCCAGCAGCGAAGGTAGTGAGTGGCGGGTAGCTTCCCTTCCTGCCCACGAGCAGTACTTC.

A single count supports this clone. The chain recombines TRBV27 with TRBJ1-2, with TRBD1 as a possible D gene (5 bases). Germline V gene lookup returns CDR1 MNHEY and CDR2 SMNVEV (reference sequence). V shed 6 bases and J shed 2 bases, with 13 bases lying between them. The CDR3 covers 14 residues. CDR3 region: CASSTSGENYGYTF. The CDR3 region has the DNA TGTGCCAGCAGCACTTCGGGGGAAAACTATGGCTACACCTTC.

The rearrangement joins TRBV2 to TRBJ2-3; D unresolved. The CDR3 totals 13 residues. CDR1 is SNHLY, CDR2 FYNNEI, per germline. Between the trimmed V and J ends, which lost 4 bases and 6 bases, there was a span of 11 bases. The CDR3 sequence is CASSVLVSDTQYF. CDR3 DNA sequence: TGTGCCAGCAGTGTATTAGTATCGGATACGCAGTATTTT.

V is TRBV6-6 and J is TRBJ1-5; 7 bases fit TRBD1. The CDR3 is 13 amino acids. The V segment lost 6 bases and the J segment 5 bases; nucleotides outside the gene matches: 4. Looked up from germline, CDR1 is MNHNY and CDR2 is SVGAGI (reference sequence). The CDR3 sequence is CASSGTDDQPQHF. The DNA for the CDR3 is TGTGCCAGCAGCGGGACAGACGATCAGCCCCAGCATTTT.

The chain combines TRBV11-3 with TRBJ1-1; no clear D gene. This CDR3 has 16 amino acids. CDR1 is SGHNT, CDR2 YENEEA, per germline. The germline V and J ends were trimmed by 2 bases and 0 bases, with 13 bases remaining between them. The CDR3 DNA follows: TGTGCCAGCAGCTTAAGCCCCTTTTTTATGAACACTGAAGCTTTCTTT. Translating gives CASSLSPFFMNTEAFF. Full variable domain (rest looked up from reference TRBV11-3 and TRBJ1-1): EAGVVQSPRYKIIEKKQPVAFWCNPISGHNTLYWYLQNLGQGPELLIRYENEEAVDDSQLPKDRFSAERLKGVDSTLKIQPAELGDSAVYLCASSLSPFFMNTEAFFGQGTRLTVV.

The chain links TRBV5-6 to TRBJ2-5, with D uncertain. The CDR3 has 14 residues. V lost 3 bases to trimming and J lost 2 bases, with 11 bases between them. Germline V lookup: CDR1 SGHDT, CDR2 YYEEEE. The CDR3 DNA follows: TGTGCCAGCAGCTCTCCGACAAATCAAGAGACCCAGTACTTC. Translating it yields CASSSPTNQETQYF. The entire variable domain, with the rest obtained from reference TRBV5-6 and TRBJ2-5, is as follows: DAGVTQSPTHLIKTRGQQVTLRCSPKSGHDTVSWYQQALGQGPQFIFQYYEEEERQRGNFPDRFSGHQFPNYSSELNVNALLLGDSALYLCASSSPTNQETQYFGPGTRLLVL.

The chain carries TRBV9 and TRBJ2-1; tentative D call: TRBD2 (5 bases). CDR3 size: 16 residues. In germline, CDR1 is SGDLS, CDR2 YYNGEE. The ends were cut back, 4 bases at V and 1 base at J, with 15 bases in the middle. The CDR3 sequence is CASSPRSPGSYNEQFF. The CDR3 bases are TGTGCCAGCAGCCCCCGGTCTCCGGGATCCTACAATGAGCAGTTCTTC.

The V and J genes are TRBV30 and TRBJ1-4; TRBD1 matches 7 bases. Trimming took 2 bases from V and 3 from J; bases not matched to a gene: 6. Per the germline V gene, CDR1 is GTSNPN and CDR2 is SVGIG (reference sequence). The CDR3 runs to 15 residues. CDR3 region: CAWSPVGGPNEKLFF. DNA for the CDR3: TGTGCCTGGAGTCCCGTAGGGGGCCCTAATGAAAAACTGTTTTTT. The full variable domain, in which reference TRBV30 and TRBJ1-4 provide the parts outside the CDR3, is SQTIHQWPATLVQPVGSPLSLECTVEGTSNPNLYWYRQAAGRGLQLLFYSVGIGQISSEVPQNLSASRPQDRQFILSSKKLLLSDSGFYLCAWSPVGGPNEKLFFGSGTQLSVL.